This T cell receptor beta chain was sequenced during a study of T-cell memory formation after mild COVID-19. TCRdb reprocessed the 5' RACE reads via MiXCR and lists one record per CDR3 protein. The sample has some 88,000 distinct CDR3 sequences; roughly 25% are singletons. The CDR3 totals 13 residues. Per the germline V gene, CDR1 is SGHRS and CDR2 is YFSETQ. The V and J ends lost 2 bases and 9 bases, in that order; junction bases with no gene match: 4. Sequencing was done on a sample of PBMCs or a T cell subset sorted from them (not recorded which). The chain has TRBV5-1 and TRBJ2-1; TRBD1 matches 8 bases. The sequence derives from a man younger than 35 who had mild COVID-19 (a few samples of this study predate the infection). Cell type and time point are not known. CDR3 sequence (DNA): TGCGCCAGCAGCTTCCAGGGGGCGAGTGAGCAGTTCTTC. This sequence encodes CASSFQGASEQFF.